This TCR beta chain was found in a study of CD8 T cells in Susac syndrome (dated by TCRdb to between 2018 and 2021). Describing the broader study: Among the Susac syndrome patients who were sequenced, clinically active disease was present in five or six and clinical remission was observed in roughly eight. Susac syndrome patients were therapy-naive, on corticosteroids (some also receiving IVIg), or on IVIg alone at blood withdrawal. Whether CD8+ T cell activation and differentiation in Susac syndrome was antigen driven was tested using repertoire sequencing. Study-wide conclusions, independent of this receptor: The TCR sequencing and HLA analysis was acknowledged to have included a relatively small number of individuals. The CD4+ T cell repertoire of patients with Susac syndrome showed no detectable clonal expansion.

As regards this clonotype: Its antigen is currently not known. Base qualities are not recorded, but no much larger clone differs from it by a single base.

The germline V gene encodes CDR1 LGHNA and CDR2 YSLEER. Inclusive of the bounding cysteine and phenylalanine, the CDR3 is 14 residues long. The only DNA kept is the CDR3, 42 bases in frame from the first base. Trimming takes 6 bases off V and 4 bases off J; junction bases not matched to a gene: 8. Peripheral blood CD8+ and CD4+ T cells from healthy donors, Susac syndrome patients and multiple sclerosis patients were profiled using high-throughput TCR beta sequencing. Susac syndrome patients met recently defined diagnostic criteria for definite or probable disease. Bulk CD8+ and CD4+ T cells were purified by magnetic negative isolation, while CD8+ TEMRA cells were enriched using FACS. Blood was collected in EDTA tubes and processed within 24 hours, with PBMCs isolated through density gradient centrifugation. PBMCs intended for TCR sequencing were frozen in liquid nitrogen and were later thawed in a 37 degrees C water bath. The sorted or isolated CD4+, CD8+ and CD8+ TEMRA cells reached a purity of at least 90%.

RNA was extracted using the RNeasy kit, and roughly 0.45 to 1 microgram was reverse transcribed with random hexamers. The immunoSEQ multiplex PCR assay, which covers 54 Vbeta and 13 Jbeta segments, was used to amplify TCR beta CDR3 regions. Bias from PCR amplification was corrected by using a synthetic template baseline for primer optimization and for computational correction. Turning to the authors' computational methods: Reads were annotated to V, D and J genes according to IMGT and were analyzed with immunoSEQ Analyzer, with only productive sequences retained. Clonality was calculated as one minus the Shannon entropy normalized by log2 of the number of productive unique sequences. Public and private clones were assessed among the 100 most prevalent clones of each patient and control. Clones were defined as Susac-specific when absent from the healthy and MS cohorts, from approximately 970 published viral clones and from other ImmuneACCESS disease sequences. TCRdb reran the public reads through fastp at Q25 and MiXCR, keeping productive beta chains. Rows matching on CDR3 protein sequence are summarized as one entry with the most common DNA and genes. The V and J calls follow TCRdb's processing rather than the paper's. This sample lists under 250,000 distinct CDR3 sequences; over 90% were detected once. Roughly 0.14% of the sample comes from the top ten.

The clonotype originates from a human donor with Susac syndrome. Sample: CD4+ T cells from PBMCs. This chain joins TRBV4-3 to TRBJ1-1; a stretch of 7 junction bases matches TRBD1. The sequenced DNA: TGCGCCAGCAGAGTTGACAGGGAAAGCACTGAAGCTTTCTTT. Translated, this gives CASRVDRESTEAFF.